The rows below give T cell receptor beta chains drawn from one sample of a study of CD8 T cells in ankylosing spondylitis. TCRdb re-analysed the 5' RACE reads in MiXCR, keeping a single row per CDR3 protein. Here the sample spans about 36,000 distinct CDR3 sequences, roughly 13% being singletons. The sequenced material came from synovial fluid, either unsorted or a sorted T cell fraction (not recorded which). The receptor source for this set is a male donor with ankylosing spondylitis. Each CDR3 is given with its conserved first and last residue. A D gene is named only where the DNA matches it firmly. Rows may omit the clone size; those that give it use once, few, many or a size class.

v_call	d_call	j_call	clone_size	cdr3_aa	cdr3_nt
TRBV14	.	TRBJ2-1	.	CASSQARMGSGNEQFF	TGTGCCAGCAGCCAAGCCCGCATGGGGTCCGGCAATGAGCAGTTCTTC
TRBV6-4	TRBD2	TRBJ2-2	many	CASSDSTSGHNTGELFF	TGTGCCAGCAGTGACTCGACTAGCGGCCACAACACCGGGGAGCTGTTTTTT
TRBV10-3	TRBD1	TRBJ2-7	many	CAISESGQGFVEQYF	TGTGCCATCAGCGAGAGTGGACAGGGGTTCGTCGAGCAGTACTTC
TRBV5-6	.	TRBJ2-7	few	CASSIDSYEQYF	TGTGCCAGCAGCATTGACTCCTACGAGCAGTACTTC
TRBV20-1	.	TRBJ2-1	few	CSARDEAGNEQFF	TGCAGTGCTAGAGATGAGGCGGGGAATGAGCAGTTCTTC
TRBV12-3/TRBV12-4	.	TRBJ1-1	many	CASSYLGGSTEAFF	TGTGCCAGCAGCTACCTAGGGGGTAGCACTGAAGCTTTCTTT
TRBV4-2	.	TRBJ1-1	.	CASSPILRWGGTEAFF	TGTGCCAGCAGCCCTATCCTGCGATGGGGAGGCACTGAAGCTTTCTTT
TRBV4-1	TRBD1	TRBJ1-5	many	CASSPGTVQPQHF	TGCGCCAGCAGCCCTGGGACAGTGCAGCCCCAGCATTTT
TRBV7-3	.	TRBJ2-5	.	CASSLKWGKTQYF	TGTGCCAGCAGCTTAAAATGGGGAAAGACCCAGTACTTC
TRBV20-1	.	TRBJ2-1	few	CSARGASYNEQFF	TGCAGTGCTAGAGGGGCCTCCTACAATGAGCAGTTCTTC
TRBV12-3/TRBV12-4	.	TRBJ2-7	.	CASSLVQERSYEQYF	TGTGCCAGCAGTTTAGTCCAGGAGCGCTCCTACGAGCAGTACTTC
TRBV7-4	TRBD1	TRBJ1-3	.	CASSLDRPGGLRNTIYF	TGTGCCAGCAGCTTAGATCGCCCAGGGGGTTTGAGAAACACCATATATTTT
TRBV20-1	.	TRBJ2-2	few	CSARTGLMTGELFF	TGCAGTGCTAGGACCGGCCTCATGACCGGGGAGCTGTTTTTT
TRBV3-1	.	TRBJ2-7	.	CASSQLSPVSSYEQYF	TGTGCCAGCAGCCAACTCAGTCCGGTTAGCTCCTACGAGCAGTACTTC
TRBV5-6	TRBD1	TRBJ2-5	.	CASSLRDRFQETQYF	TGTGCCAGCAGCCTCCGGGACAGGTTCCAAGAGACCCAGTACTTC
TRBV28	.	TRBJ1-3	.	CASRLEAGTGNTIYF	TGTGCCAGCAGGCTCGAGGCGGGGACTGGAAACACCATATATTTT
TRBV15	.	TRBJ1-5	few	CATSRDRGINQPQHF	TGTGCCACCAGCAGAGATCGGGGGATCAATCAGCCCCAGCATTTT
TRBV9	.	TRBJ2-7	.	CASSVGGGVPYEQYF	TGTGCCAGCAGCGTAGGCGGGGGCGTTCCCTACGAGCAGTACTTC
TRBV7-8	TRBD2	TRBJ2-1	many	CASSLGAGGLNEQFF	TGTGCCAGCAGCTTAGGCGCGGGGGGGCTTAATGAGCAGTTCTTC
TRBV7-6	.	TRBJ1-4	many	CASSLVHSSGTGWANEKLFF	TGTGCCAGCAGCTTAGTCCATTCCTCCGGGACTGGATGGGCTAATGAAAAACTGTTTTTT
TRBV27	TRBD2	TRBJ2-7	many	CASSRGGRSYEQYF	TGTGCCAGCAGCCGGGGGGGTAGGTCCTACGAGCAGTACTTC
TRBV27	.	TRBJ2-1	.	CASSFATGRRSYNEQFF	TGTGCCAGCAGTTTCGCCACTGGGCGCAGATCCTACAATGAGCAGTTCTTC
TRBV6-4	TRBD2	TRBJ2-3	many	CASSEASGGTYTQYF	TGTGCCAGCAGTGAGGCTAGCGGGGGGACTTATACGCAGTATTTT
TRBV7-2	.	TRBJ2-3	many	CASGSGFLVDTDTQYF	TGTGCCAGTGGGAGCGGGTTCCTTGTGGATACAGATACGCAGTATTTT
TRBV5-1	.	TRBJ1-1	.	CASSSIRGNTEAFF	TGCGCCAGCAGCTCCATCAGGGGGAACACTGAAGCTTTCTTT
TRBV6-5	.	TRBJ2-7	.	CASSYSLEFPRYEQYF	TGTGCCAGCAGTTACTCGTTAGAGTTTCCCCGATACGAGCAGTACTTC
TRBV27	TRBD2	TRBJ2-7	.	CASSTGLAGRLPYEQYF	TGTGCCAGCAGTACAGGACTAGCGGGTCGTCTGCCCTACGAGCAGTACTTC
TRBV9	.	TRBJ2-5	many	CASSVGGAPQETQYF	TGTGCCAGCAGCGTAGGGGGGGCCCCCCAAGAGACCCAGTACTTC
TRBV20-1	.	TRBJ2-2	.	CSARDYDTTGELFF	TGCAGTGCTAGAGATTACGACACCACCGGGGAGCTGTTTTTT
TRBV28	TRBD1	TRBJ1-2	many	CASSLSVSGTGLDGYTF	TGTGCCAGCAGTTTATCCGTATCCGGGACAGGGCTGGATGGCTACACCTTC
TRBV6-1	.	TRBJ1-1	.	CASSLWGGAGAFF	TGTGCCAGCAGCCTTTGGGGGGGGGCAGGAGCTTTCTTT
TRBV5-6	.	TRBJ1-1	.	CASSLEGTEAFF	TGTGCCAGCAGCTTAGAGGGGACTGAAGCTTTCTTT
TRBV2	TRBD1	TRBJ1-5	.	CASRGTGNQPQHF	TGTGCCAGCAGGGGGACAGGGAATCAGCCCCAGCATTTT
TRBV2	.	TRBJ2-3	few	CASSPKGDTQYF	TGTGCCAGCAGTCCTAAGGGGGATACGCAGTATTTT
TRBV28	.	TRBJ1-4	.	CASSWVTLGEKLFF	TGTGCCAGCAGTTGGGTCACGTTGGGAGAAAAACTGTTTTTT
TRBV27	.	TRBJ1-5	few	CASRTNWGGNQPQHF	TGTGCCAGCAGGACAAACTGGGGTGGCAATCAGCCCCAGCATTTT